The next 30 T cell receptor beta chains were all read from a single sample in a study of shared T cell receptors in the human thymus. Libraries were prepared by immunoSEQ multiplex PCR; TCRdb keeps only in-frame clonotypes and omits some of them. The sample lists 650,000 to 950,000 clones, approximately 83% occurring once. This same sample was also part of a study on human thymus T cells.

The source material was thymocytes. The source of these receptors is a girl under three years old with a congenital heart defect.

This chain uses TRBV11-2 with TRBJ2-1; D remains unclear. The CDR3 extends over 14 amino acids. V was shortened by 4 bases and J by 7 bases, with 14 bases between the two germline ends. The germline V gene has CDR1 SGHAT and CDR2 FQNNGV. CDR3 coding DNA: TGTGCCAGCAGCTCCCTTAGCAGATATAATGAGCAGTTCTTC. Its translation: CASSSLSRYNEQFF.

The chain is built from TRBV11-3 and TRBJ2-1; 12 positions match TRBD2. CDR1 is SGHNT, CDR2 YENEEA, per germline. V lost 5 bases and J lost 10; bases outside the gene matches: 15. CDR3 size: 17 residues. The chain's CDR3 is CASSPSTSGGPMLEQFF. Written as DNA, the CDR3 is TGTGCCAGCAGCCCCAGCACTAGCGGGGGGCCGATGTTGGAGCAGTTCTTC.

The V gene is TRBV6-1, the J gene TRBJ1-2; D is undetermined. The germline CDR1 and CDR2 sequences are MNHNS and SASEGT. V gave up 5 bases and J gave up 6 bases, with 10 bases separating them. This CDR3 spans 12 amino acids. CDR3 protein: CASSTRQDGYTF. The CDR3 coding sequence is TGTGCCAGCAGTACCCGGCAGGATGGCTACACCTTC.

The chain employs TRBV7-2 and TRBJ1-6; 7 bases line up with TRBD1. The CDR3 sequence is 14 residues long. J lost 7 bases, V lost 5 bases, and 5 bases had no gene match. Looked up from germline, CDR1 is SGHTA and CDR2 is FQGNSA. The CDR3 region has the DNA TGTGCCAGCAGCACCGGACAGGCCAATTCACCCCTCCACTTT. Translation gives CASSTGQANSPLHF.

The chain has TRBV4-3 and TRBJ1-1, with TRBD1 matching 11 bases. The CDR3 consists of 17 residues. Germline values: CDR1 LGHNA, CDR2 YSLEER. V lost 1 base and J lost 5; bases outside the gene matches: 9. The CDR3 DNA is TGCGCCAGCAGCCAAGCCGGAGGGGACAGGGGGAGGACTGAAGCTTTCTTT. This translates into CASSQAGGDRGRTEAFF.

The J gene is TRBJ1-2, the V gene TRBV14, with D perhaps TRBD1 (6 bases). The CDR3 sequence is 13 residues long. Looked up from germline, CDR1 is SGHDN and CDR2 is FVKESK. The V gene lost 4 bases and the J gene lost 5 bases, with 11 bases spanning the gap. The CDR3 bases are TGTGCCAGCAGCCTCGGACAGATATATGGCTACACCTTC. This translates into CASSLGQIYGYTF.

J is TRBJ1-1 and V is TRBV2, with TRBD1 matching 8 bases. The J segment lost 4 bases and the V segment lost 6 bases, leaving 19 bases of the junction unmatched. CDR1 and CDR2 from the germline V gene are SNHLY and FYNNEI. This CDR3 contains 18 residues. CDR3 DNA sequence: TGTGCCAGCAGGGAACAAGGACAGGGAGGGGATAGGGTCACTGAAGCTTTCTTT. This codes for CASREQGQGGDRVTEAFF.

The chain joins TRBV29-1 to TRBJ1-1; D ambiguous. Germline assignment: CDR1 SQVTM and CDR2 ANQGSEA. The CDR3 has 14 amino acids. V was pared by 7 bases and J by 0 bases, with 15 bases between. This CDR3 reads CSALPGYMNTEAFF. The CDR3 bases are TGCAGCGCCCTTCCGGGGTACATGAACACTGAAGCTTTCTTT. Looking up the rest from reference TRBV29-1 and TRBJ1-1 gives the full variable domain: SAVISQKPSRDICQRGTSLTIQCQVDSQVTMMFWYRQQPGQSLTLIATANQGSEATYESGFVIDKFPISRPNLTFSTLTVSNMSPEDSSIYLCSALPGYMNTEAFFGQGTRLTVV.

The sample holds a few counts of this clone. This rearrangement joins TRBV27 to TRBJ1-4, with TRBD1 identical over 8 bases. This CDR3 has 16 residues. CDR1 and CDR2 from the germline V gene are MNHEY and SMNVEV (reference sequence). Trimming at V came to 6 bases and at J to 5 bases, leaving 11 bases not matched to a gene. In nucleotides, the CDR3 is TGTGCCAGCAGGCCCGGACAGGGAAGGCTAAATGAAAAACTGTTTTTT. It translates to CASRPGQGRLNEKLFF.

V is TRBV7-9 and J is TRBJ2-7; D perhaps matches TRBD1 (6 bases). Deletions cut 5 bases from V and 5 bases from J, with 19 bases between. The CDR3 length is 15 residues. CDR1 SEHNR and CDR2 FQNEAQ come from the germline V gene (reference sequence). The DNA of the CDR3 is TGTGCCAGCAGCCCGAGTCCCCCAGGGGACCACGAGCAGTACTTC. Its translation: CASSPSPPGDHEQYF.

J is TRBJ1-4 and V is TRBV19; no clear D gene. The CDR3 extends over 18 amino acids. Trimming shortened V by 2 bases and J by 11 bases, and 27 bases separated the two germline ends. The germline V gene encodes CDR1 LNHDA and CDR2 SQIVND (reference sequence). The CDR3 reads CASSIPTNPVGPVSKLFF. As DNA, the CDR3 is TGTGCCAGTAGTATACCCACTAACCCGGTCGGCCCAGTAAGCAAACTGTTTTTT.

This clone was detected only once. The V and J genes are TRBV4-3 and TRBJ2-2, with 12 bases fitting TRBD1. Germline CDR1 is LGHNA and CDR2 is YSLEER. The J segment lost 5 bases and the V segment lost 2 bases, leaving 12 bases of the junction unmatched. This CDR3 comprises 19 residues. CDR3: CASSQLRDRGPDWTGELFF. The CDR3 DNA reads TGCGCCAGCAGCCAACTCCGGGACAGGGGGCCTGATTGGACCGGGGAGCTGTTTTTT.

This sequence joins TRBV7-3 and TRBJ2-3; D is possibly TRBD2 (6 bases). The CDR3 has 16 residues. Deletions cut 4 bases from V and 2 bases from J, with 16 bases between. Germline values: CDR1 SGHTA, CDR2 FQGTGA. In DNA, the CDR3 is TGTGCCAGCAGCTCGCCGGCGGGGCAACCCACAGATACGCAGTATTTT. This sequence encodes CASSSPAGQPTDTQYF.

CDR3 residues: CASSQEWGGPCKPQHF. The DNA for the CDR3 is TGCGCCAGCAGCCAAGAATGGGGCGGTCCCTGCAAGCCCCAGCATTTT. The chain employs TRBV4-1 and TRBJ1-5, with D perhaps TRBD1 (5 bases). From germline, CDR1 is MGHRA and CDR2 YSYEKL. The length of the CDR3 is 16 residues. The ends were cut back, 0 bases at V and 8 bases at J, with 17 bases in the middle.

The rearrangement joins TRBV2 to TRBJ1-3, with a tentative D call TRBD1 (6 bases). Per the germline V gene, CDR1 is SNHLY and CDR2 is FYNNEI. V lost 8 bases, J lost 0 bases, and 14 bases lay in between. CDR3 length: 15 amino acids. The CDR3 spells CASRDNNNSGNTIYF. CDR3 DNA sequence: TGTGCCAGCCGGGACAATAATAACTCTGGAAACACCATATATTTT.

The chain recombines TRBV19 with TRBJ1-5, with a possible D match to TRBD1 (6 bases). In germline, CDR1 is LNHDA, CDR2 SQIVND (reference sequence). V lost 4 bases and J lost 0, with 10 bases in between. The CDR3 runs 15 residues. The CDR3 nucleotides read TGTGCCAGTAGTACCCACAGGGATAGCAATCAGCCCCAGCATTTT. This translates into CASSTHRDSNQPQHF.

The rearrangement joins TRBV6-1 to TRBJ1-1; 8 nucleotides match TRBD1. Germline CDR1 and CDR2: MNHNS and SASEGT. The junction had 13 bases not matched to a gene; V was cut back by 4 bases and J by 3 bases. This CDR3 spans 17 amino acids. The CDR3 nucleotides are TGTGCCAGCAGTGTCCCCCAGGGGGCGAGGAAGGACACTGAAGCTTTCTTT. Encoded protein: CASSVPQGARKDTEAFF.

This CDR3 is CATERGGGYTF. The CDR3, as DNA: TGTGCTACGGAGCGGGGGGGCGGCTACACCTTC. This rearrangement joins TRBV10-3 to TRBJ1-2; TRBD1 is a possible D gene (6 bases). The CDR3 loop spans 11 amino acids. The V gene's germline CDR1 is ENHRY and CDR2 SYGVKD.

The CDR3 sequence is CASSQDYRGPLVGELFF. In nucleotides, the CDR3 is TGTGCCAGCAGCCAAGATTATAGGGGGCCTCTAGTCGGGGAGCTGTTTTTT. This chain connects TRBV14 to TRBJ2-2; 7 nucleotides align to TRBD1. The CDR3 contains 17 residues. Trimming took 0 bases from V and 7 from J; bases not matched to a gene: 11. The germline gives CDR1 SGHDN, CDR2 FVKESK.

V is TRBV4-1 and J is TRBJ1-1; D uncertain. Germline CDR1 reads MGHRA; CDR2 reads YSYEKL. The CDR3 has 13 amino acids. Trimming took off 1 base at V and 8 bases at J, with 11 bases between the two ends. CDR3 residues: CASSQVYPVEAFF. The CDR3 nucleotides read TGCGCCAGCAGCCAAGTTTACCCGGTGGAAGCTTTCTTT.

The genes are TRBV2 and TRBJ1-3; 8 nucleotides agree with TRBD1. Germline V gene sequence: CDR1 SNHLY, CDR2 FYNNEI. CDR3 length equals 18 residues. V trimming: 4 bases; J trimming: 0 bases; junction bases outside the gene matches: 11. The chain's CDR3 is CASSAGTGDDDSGNTIYF. The CDR3 DNA is TGTGCCAGCAGTGCCGGGACAGGCGACGACGACTCTGGAAACACCATATATTTT.

The V gene is TRBV4-1, the J gene TRBJ2-3; 7 positions agree with TRBD2. V was clipped by 0 bases and J by 4 bases; unmatched bases: 16. The CDR3 runs 19 residues. Germline CDR1 and CDR2: MGHRA and YSYEKL. The CDR3 nucleotides are TGCGCCAGCAGCCAAGACGTGGGAGGGGCAATCTTTATCCCAGATACGCAGTATTTT. This gives the protein CASSQDVGGAIFIPDTQYF.

V gene TRBV27 combines with J gene TRBJ1-1; TRBD1 aligns across 11 bases. Germline assignment: CDR1 MNHEY and CDR2 SMNVEV (reference sequence). The CDR3 runs 13 residues. With V trimmed by 6 bases and J by 11 bases, 8 bases remained unmatched. For the CDR3, the DNA is TGTGCCAGCAGAGGGACAGGGGGATTGTTCGCTTTCTTT. The encoded protein is CASRGTGGLFAFF.

This clone was seen a handful of times. V is TRBV2 and J is TRBJ2-3; 13 bases map to TRBD2. J was trimmed by 6 bases and V by 6 bases; bases with no gene match: 12. This CDR3 has 17 amino acids. The germline CDR1 and CDR2 sequences are SNHLY and FYNNEI. The CDR3 spells CASRSQRLAGGPDTQYF. In DNA, the CDR3 is TGTGCCAGCAGGAGTCAAAGACTAGCGGGGGGACCCGATACGCAGTATTTT.

On this clone: A read error may produce the germline difference seen at one junction end. V gene TRBV9 combines with J gene TRBJ2-3, with TRBD2 identical over 7 bases. The CDR3 is 16 amino acids. CDR1 and CDR2 from the germline V gene are SGDLS and YYNGEE. CDR3 loop: CASSHPKRGSTDTQYF. Written as DNA, the CDR3 is TGTGCCAGCAGCCATCCCAAGCGGGGAAGCACGGATACGCAGTATTTT. Complete variable domain (other parts from reference TRBV9 and TRBJ2-3): DSGVTQTPKHLITATGQRVTLRCSPRSGDLSVYWYQQSLDQGLQFLIQYYNGEERAKGNILERFSAQQFPDLHSELNLSSLELGDSALYFCASSHPKRGSTDTQYFGPGTRLTVL.

This clone has a handful of counts. This chain joins TRBV4-3 and TRBJ2-7; D may be TRBD2 (6 bases). Germline V gives CDR1 LGHNA, CDR2 YSLEER. V was cut by 3 bases and J by 1 base, with 16 bases left in between. The length of the CDR3 is 16 residues. The CDR3 spells CASSQGRWTGSYEQYF. The CDR3 bases are TGCGCCAGCAGCCAGGGGAGGTGGACCGGATCCTACGAGCAGTACTTC.

V usage is TRBV4-1 and J usage is TRBJ2-3; perhaps TRBD2 as D (7 bases). Germline V gene lookup returns CDR1 MGHRA and CDR2 YSYEKL. V lost 0 bases and J lost 3, with 16 bases in between. CDR3 length: 17 residues. This chain's CDR3 is CASSQDPRGLLTDTQYF. The CDR3 DNA is TGCGCCAGCAGCCAAGATCCGCGGGGGCTCCTTACAGATACGCAGTATTTT.

The chain has TRBV5-4 and TRBJ2-7, with 11 bases that match TRBD2. The CDR3 loop spans 19 amino acids. V gave up 6 bases and J gave up 2 bases; unmatched junction bases: 19. Per the germline V gene, CDR1 is SGHNT and CDR2 is YYREEE (reference sequence). CDR3 residues: CASTLSGGASSGNTYEQYF. DNA of the CDR3: TGTGCCAGCACCCTTAGCGGGGGGGCCTCCTCAGGTAATACCTACGAGCAGTACTTC.

The CDR3 is CAGRDRHIIEYEQYF. DNA of the CDR3: TGTGCCGGTCGGGACAGGCACATTATAGAATACGAGCAGTACTTC. This chain uses TRBV2 with TRBJ2-7, with TRBD1 matching over 8 bases. The CDR3 runs 15 residues. V was clipped by 11 bases and J by 4 bases; unmatched bases: 16. Germline V CDR1 and CDR2: SNHLY, FYNNEI.

About this clone: Additional DNA sequences in this sample encode the identical CDR3. This rearrangement joins TRBV5-1 to TRBJ2-5; D call uncertain. The length of the CDR3 is 11 residues. V was trimmed by 5 bases and J by 1 base, leaving 3 bases between them. The germline V gene encodes CDR1 SGHRS and CDR2 YFSETQ. CDR3 sequence reads: CASSLQETQYF. For the CDR3, the DNA is TGCGCCAGCAGTCTCCAAGAGACCCAGTACTTC.